Sequencing of this T cell receptor (beta chain) was carried out in a study of shared clonotypes between healthy human individuals. Across the study: CD4 naive cells filled three plates per donor, CD4 memory three, CD8 naive two and CD8 memory one. Study-level results: Blood alone was sampled, and tissue repertoires likely differ.

Terminally differentiated effector memory CD45RA+ cells were excluded by CCR7 positive selection of CD45RO-negative cells. None of the donors, who were healthy HIV-negative adults, had recently had acute infections or vaccinations. On this clone itself: Antigen: not known. The same CDR3 arises from other DNA sequences in this sample as well.

Clones were read by immunoSEQ multiplex PCR, and TCRdb kept only the in-frame ones, dropping some. The sample consists of about 800,000 clones, about 97% of them appearing once. This sequence originates from a man between 25 and 39 years old in good health. Sample: naive CD8+ T cells sorted from blood.

The CDR3 region has the DNA TGTGCCAGCAGTTTATGGGGAAATCAGCCCCAGCATTTT. Residues: CASSLWGNQPQHF. The J gene is TRBJ1-5, the V gene TRBV27, with D hard to call. CDR3 length: 13 amino acids. Germline CDR1 reads MNHEY; CDR2 reads SMNVEV (reference sequence). Trimming shortened V by 1 base and J by 4 bases, and 5 bases separated the two germline ends.